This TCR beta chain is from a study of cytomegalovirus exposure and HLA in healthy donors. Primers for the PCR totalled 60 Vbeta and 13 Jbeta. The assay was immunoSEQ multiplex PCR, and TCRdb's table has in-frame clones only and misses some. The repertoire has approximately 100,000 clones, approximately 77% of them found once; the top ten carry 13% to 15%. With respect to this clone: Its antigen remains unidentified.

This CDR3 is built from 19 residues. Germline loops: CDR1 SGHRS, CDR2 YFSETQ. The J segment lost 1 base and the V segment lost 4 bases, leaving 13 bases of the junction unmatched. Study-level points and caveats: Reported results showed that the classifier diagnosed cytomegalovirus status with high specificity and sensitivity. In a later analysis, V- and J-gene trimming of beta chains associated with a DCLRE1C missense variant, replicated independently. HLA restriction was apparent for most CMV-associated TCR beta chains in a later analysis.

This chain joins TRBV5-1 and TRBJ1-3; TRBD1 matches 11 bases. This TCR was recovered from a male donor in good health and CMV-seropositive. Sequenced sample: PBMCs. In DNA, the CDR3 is TGCGCCAGCAGCCTCCTATTTTTCGGGACAGGGGGATCTGGAAACACCATATATTTT. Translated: CASSLLFFGTGGSGNTIYF. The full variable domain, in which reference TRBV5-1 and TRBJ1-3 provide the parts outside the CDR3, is KAGVTQTPRYLIKTRGQQVTLSCSPISGHRSVSWYQQTPGQGLQFLFEYFSETQRNKGNFPGRFSGRQFSNSRSEMNVSTLELGDSALYLCASSLLFFGTGGSGNTIYFGEGSWLTVV.